This T cell receptor (beta chain) originates from a study of blood T cell repertoires in COVID-19. Looking at the study overall: Researchers got acute and convalescent COVID-19 samples from the United States, Italy and Spain. From T cells, B-cell-depleted T cells, or PBMCs came the material, which was cDNA or gDNA.

Original handling: Estimation of nucleated cell counts relied on the amplification of reference gene primers. Data came from immunoSEQ multiplex PCR; TCRdb stores just in-frame clones and leaves some out. V and J calls and clone size are as listed in that table; D and trimming were resolved from the DNA. The sample has 85,000 to 130,000 clones; approximately 80% are singletons. Germline V CDR1 and CDR2: LGHNA, YNFKEQ. The CDR3 is 14 residues long. The V gene lost 0 bases and the J gene lost 7 bases, with 12 bases spanning the gap. The sequenced sample was peripheral blood. This sequence was found in a woman in her sixties or seventies with acute or convalescent COVID-19. The chain joins TRBV4-2 to TRBJ1-2; tentative D call: TRBD1 (5 bases). The CDR3 DNA reads TGTGCCAGCAGCCAAGAACTACAGGCTCTTGGCTACACCTTC. Encoded protein: CASSQELQALGYTF.